A single sample is the source of the 16 T cell receptor beta chains below, sequenced in a study of T cell repertoires in cytomegalovirus infection. Antigens for these TCRs are unknown. One entry per CDR3 protein, called by TCRdb with MiXCR from the reads. The table lists approximately 220,000 distinct CDR3 sequences, around 40% of them singletons. The sequencing here drew on CD8+ T cells from cultured PBMCs, taken from culture after CMV antigen stimulation. These receptors came from a human donor in good health (CMV status not recorded). Some clones in this sample may be carry-over from other donors' samples.

The J gene is TRBJ2-1, the V gene TRBV27; 9 bases align to TRBD1. CDR1 and CDR2 (germline): MNHEY, SMNVEV (reference sequence). The J segment lost 2 bases and the V segment lost 3 bases, leaving 5 bases of the junction unmatched. There are 16 residues in the CDR3. The DNA of the CDR3 is TGTGCCAGCAGTTTTGGGGGGACAGGGACCTACAATGAGCAGTTCTTC. This encodes CASSFGGTGTYNEQFF.

This clonotype was detected only a few times. V and J are TRBV28 and TRBJ2-7; unclear D gene. Deletions cut 2 bases from V and 1 base from J, with 3 bases between. Germline CDR1 reads MDHEN; CDR2 reads SYDVKM. The CDR3 sequence is 12 residues long. CDR3 bases: TGTGCCAGCAGTTTAATTTCCTACGAGCAGTACTTC. Translation: CASSLISYEQYF.

This clonotype occurred a few times. This chain uses TRBV7-3 with TRBJ2-2, with TRBD1 matching 8 bases. Per the germline V gene, CDR1 is SGHTA and CDR2 is FQGTGA. With V trimmed by 6 bases and J by 0 bases, 3 bases remained unmatched. This CDR3 region has 15 residues. CDR3 DNA: TGTGCCAGCAGAGGGACAGGCCCGAACACCGGGGAGCTGTTTTTT. This sequence encodes CASRGTGPNTGELFF.

This chain connects TRBV5-5 to TRBJ2-7; TRBD2 matches 8 bases. V shed 5 bases and J 6 bases; nucleotides not matched to a gene: 10. CDR1 and CDR2 from the germline V gene are SGHKS and YYEKEE (reference sequence). CDR3 length equals 14 residues. The DNA for the CDR3 is TGTGCCAGCAGACCTACTCGGGAGGGGCTCGAGCAGTACTTC. This sequence encodes CASRPTREGLEQYF.

In its sample, this clonotype was seen once. V and J are TRBV2 and TRBJ2-2; maybe TRBD1 (6 bases). The CDR3 loop spans 14 amino acids. CDR1 SNHLY and CDR2 FYNNEI come from the germline V gene. Between the trimmed V and J ends, which lost 7 bases and 2 bases, there was a span of 11 bases. The CDR3 nucleotides read TGTGCCAGCACCGTCAGGGGTAACACCGGGGAGCTGTTTTTT. Its protein product is CASTVRGNTGELFF.

The DNA for the CDR3 is TGCAGTGCTAGAGGACTAGCGGGAGCAATGTACGAGCAGTACTTC. Translation: CSARGLAGAMYEQYF. The chain joins TRBV20-1 to TRBJ2-7, with 12 bases aligning to TRBD2. This CDR3 spans 15 amino acids. V was clipped by 1 base and J by 4 bases; unmatched bases: 5. Germline CDR1 and CDR2: DFQATT and SNEGSKA (reference sequence).

This chain uses TRBV18 with TRBJ2-1, with 8 nucleotides matching TRBD2. V was pared by 6 bases and J by 5 bases, with 3 bases of the junction left unmatched. Germline V gene data show CDR1 as KGHSH and CDR2 as LQKENI. This CDR3 comprises 13 residues. CDR3 sequence (DNA): TGTGCCAGCTCTACTAGCGGCCACAATGAGCAGTTCTTC. It is translated as CASSTSGHNEQFF.

The J gene is TRBJ2-1, the V gene TRBV14; D is unclear. V was trimmed by 1 base and J by 3 bases, leaving 13 bases between them. The CDR3 has 16 amino acids. Germline assignment: CDR1 SGHDN and CDR2 FVKESK. The CDR3 here is CASSQVNREGYNEQFF. Written as DNA, the CDR3 is TGTGCCAGCAGCCAAGTTAACCGCGAAGGCTACAATGAGCAGTTCTTC. Full variable domain (remainder filled in from reference TRBV14 and TRBJ2-1): EAGVTQFPSHSVIEKGQTVTLRCDPISGHDNLYWYRRVMGKEIKFLLHFVKESKQDESGMPNNRFLAERTGGTYSTLKVQPAELEDSGVYFCASSQVNREGYNEQFFGPGTRLTVL.

This chain uses TRBV7-7 with TRBJ2-2; no clear D gene. V was shortened by 4 bases and J by 3 bases, with 6 bases between the two germline ends. CDR1 is SSHAT and CDR2 is FNYEAQ in the germline V gene (reference sequence). The CDR3 sequence is 13 residues long. The DNA of the CDR3 is TGTGCCAGCAGCTATAGTGACACCGGGGAGCTGTTTTTT. Translation gives CASSYSDTGELFF.

J is TRBJ1-5 and V is TRBV7-2, with a tentative D call TRBD1 (5 bases). Trimming took 2 bases from V and 8 from J, leaving 16 bases between them. From germline, CDR1 is SGHTA and CDR2 FQGNSA. The CDR3 has 15 residues. In nucleotides, the CDR3 is TGTGCCAGCAGCTTAAGGGCAGGGATTAGTGAGCCCCAGCATTTT. It codes for CASSLRAGISEPQHF.

This sequence joins TRBV7-9 and TRBJ2-1, with TRBD1 as a possible D gene (5 bases). The V end lost 4 bases, the J end lost 5 bases, and 12 bases lay between the germline ends. The CDR3 length is 14 residues. CDR1 is SEHNR and CDR2 is FQNEAQ in the germline V gene (reference sequence). The CDR3 nucleotides read TGTGCCAGCAGCTCCATGGACACAAACAATGAGCAGTTCTTC. Encoded protein: CASSSMDTNNEQFF.

This clonotype was counted a few times. The gene calls are TRBV12-5 and TRBJ1-1; D not certain. The CDR3 is 14 residues long. Germline CDR1 LGHNT, CDR2 FRNRAP. With 7 bases removed from V and 7 bases from J, the gap between germline ends came to 19 bases. Here the CDR3 DNA reads TGTGCTAGTGCCCCGAACGATGACCTGGGTGAAGCTTTCTTT. Translating gives CASAPNDDLGEAFF. The full variable domain, with the rest looked up from reference TRBV12-5 and TRBJ1-1, is DARVTQTPRHKVTEMGQEVTMRCQPILGHNTVFWYRQTMMQGLELLAYFRNRAPLDDSGMPKDRFSAEMPDATLATLKIQPSEPRDSAVYFCASAPNDDLGEAFFGQGTRLTVV.

On this clonotype itself: It is likely a read error, because the conserved phenylalanine at the end of the CDR3 is missing. The chain links TRBV20-1 to TRBJ2-3, with D perhaps matching TRBD2 (6 bases). This CDR3 has 17 residues. Germline V lookup: CDR1 DFQATT, CDR2 SNEGSKA (reference sequence). With 6 bases removed from V and 2 bases from J, the gap between germline ends came to 24 bases. This CDR3 reads CSAQPLFSGDFTDTQYI. The CDR3 coding sequence is TGCAGTGCCCAACCCCTCTTTAGCGGCGACTTCACAGATACGCAGTATATT.

Written as DNA, the CDR3 is TGTGCCAGCAGCGGGGACCAGGGAGTTTATGGCTACACCTTC. Translation gives CASSGDQGVYGYTF. V is TRBV6-1 and J is TRBJ1-2; tentatively, D is TRBD1 (5 bases). Trimming left V 6 bases short and J 5 bases short, with 16 bases between. Germline lookup yields CDR1 MNHNS and CDR2 SASEGT. CDR3 length: 14 amino acids.

A few counts support this clonotype. The CDR3 region has the DNA TGTGCCATCAGTGAAATTAGTCAAGAGACCCAGTACTTC. Residues: CAISEISQETQYF. This chain connects TRBV10-3 to TRBJ2-5; D gene uncertain. Germline V gene sequence: CDR1 ENHRY, CDR2 SYGVKD. This CDR3 comprises 13 residues. V lost 3 bases and J lost 2, with 7 bases in between.

This clonotype is termed medium-sized. The V call is TRBV12-3 or TRBV12-4, the J call TRBJ2-1; TRBD2 matches 11 bases. V dropped 7 bases and J dropped 3; count of bases not matched to a gene: 5. The CDR3 extends over 15 amino acids. The CDR3 region has the DNA TGTGCCAGCAACCTAGCGGGAGGCATCTACAATGAGCAGTTCTTC. Translating gives CASNLAGGIYNEQFF.